A single T cell receptor (beta chain) is shown here with its context. The sample is drawn from a study of Graves' ophthalmopathy and Graves' hyperthyroidism. The CDR3 has 15 amino acids. The V gene's germline CDR1 is SNHLY and CDR2 FYNNEI. The V gene lost 5 bases and the J gene lost 7 bases, with 21 bases spanning the gap. RNA served as the template for amplifying TCR beta CDR3 regions. Second-round multiplex PCR followed a first-round RT-PCR using HTBI primers. MiXCR was run by TCRdb on the multiplex PCR reads, yielding one entry per CDR3 protein. There are hundreds of thousands of distinct CDR3 sequences in the sample; 35% to 45% occur only once, and 2.5% to 3.5% lies in the top ten.

This receptor was obtained from an adult man with Graves' ophthalmopathy. The rearrangement uses TRBV2 and TRBJ2-7; a possible D gene is TRBD2 (7 bases). Sequenced input: peripheral blood. CDR3 amino acids: CASSRGGGSYNEQYF. The CDR3 bases are TGTGCCAGCAGTAGGGGGGGCGGCTCCTACAATGAGCAGTACTTC.